This T cell receptor beta chain was captured by sequencing in a study of T cell repertoires in cytomegalovirus infection. Germline lookup yields CDR1 SNHLY and CDR2 FYNNEI. This CDR3 contains 14 residues. With 4 bases removed from V and 1 base from J, the gap between germline ends came to 10 bases. Worth noting for this clonotype: Its specificity is unknown.

TCRdb recomputed calls from the reads with MiXCR, one row per CDR3 protein. Of about 740,000 distinct CDR3 sequences listed, 30% to 35% are singletons. The TCR originated in a human donor in good health (CMV status not recorded). Some clones in this sample may be carry-over from other donors' samples. J is TRBJ1-2 and V is TRBV2; a weak D match, TRBD1 (5 bases). The sample consisted of cultured PBMCs, taken from culture after CMV antigen stimulation. The chain's CDR3 is CASSGQGINYGYTF. For the CDR3, the DNA is TGTGCCAGCAGTGGCCAGGGCATTAACTATGGCTACACCTTC.